This TCR beta chain originates from a study of cytomegalovirus exposure and HLA in healthy donors. As for the study in general: Most donors, approximately 82% of a few hundred genotyped, fell in the Caucasian-associated ancestry cluster.

This clone was detected once. The PCR employed 60 Vbeta primers together with 13 Jbeta primers. Sequencing was performed with immunoSEQ multiplex PCR; in TCRdb, only in-frame clones are kept and a portion is missing. The sample contains around 150,000 clones, approximately 81% of which appear only once. The V gene end was trimmed by 0 bases and the J gene end by 1 base; junction bases not matched to a gene: 6. CDR1 and CDR2 (germline): SGDLS, YYNGEE. CDR3 length: 17 residues. The clonotype originates from a man in his late teens or twenties in good health and CMV-seropositive. The sequenced sample was PBMCs. The chain combines TRBV9 with TRBJ2-5; 10 bases match TRBD2. CDR3 in DNA: TGTGCCAGCAGCGTAGGAACCAGCGGGGGGGCCCAAGAGACCCAGTACTTC. As protein: CASSVGTSGGAQETQYF. The full variable domain, completed using reference TRBV9 and TRBJ2-5, is DSGVTQTPKHLITATGQRVTLRCSPRSGDLSVYWYQQSLDQGLQFLIQYYNGEERAKGNILERFSAQQFPDLHSELNLSSLELGDSALYFCASSVGTSGGAQETQYFGPGTRLLVL.